Detailed here is one T cell receptor beta chain. These data belong to a study of blood T cell repertoires in COVID-19. Study as a whole: Samples representing acute and convalescent COVID-19 were sourced from the United States, Italy and Spain.

The CDR3 length is 11 residues. CDR1 is MNHEY, CDR2 SVGAGI, per germline. V gave up 5 bases and J gave up 11 bases, with 12 bases separating them. Under the authors' procedure: Amplification of reference gene primers was used by the study to estimate nucleated cell counts. Libraries were prepared by immunoSEQ multiplex PCR; TCRdb keeps only in-frame clonotypes and omits some of them. V and J calls and clone size follow that table, whereas D and trimming were derived from the DNA. The sample gives some 270,000 clones, 70% to 90% of which show up once; approximately 4.2% is in the top ten. Everyone who took part was roughly 18 to 89 years old, and they came from about two dozen US areas. Recovered status in Cohort 3 required two negative PCRs, clearance, or symptom resolution.

The chain is built from TRBV6-5 and TRBJ1-1; tentative D call: TRBD1 (5 bases). Sequencing was done on a sample of PBMCs or T cells enriched from blood (not recorded which). This receptor was taken from a woman aged 30 to 39 who had recovered from COVID-19. DNA for the CDR3: TGTGCCAGCAGTCACCGGGAGGGGGCTTTCTTT. This encodes CASSHREGAFF.